This T cell receptor beta chain was retrieved from a study of T cells after yellow fever vaccination. Overall study results and limits: Reappearing after the booster were most of the clones from primary vaccination (around 96% CD4, 88% CD8).

Production of TCR cDNA was by 5'RACE template switching, which also added a universal primer site and UMIs. TCRdb passed the 5' RACE reads through MiXCR, listing each CDR3 protein once. Of about 310,000 distinct CDR3 sequences listed, around 4% are singletons. This clonotype was recorded many times. The antigen remains undetermined. The length of the CDR3 is 17 residues. V trimming: 7 bases; J trimming: 4 bases; junction bases outside the gene matches: 14. The chain is built from TRBV12-3 or TRBV12-4 and TRBJ2-1, with 9 bases identical to TRBD2. The specimen was PBMCs, collected on the day of the yellow fever booster vaccination. This TCR derives from a man between 18 and 29 years old who received the YFV17D yellow fever vaccine. The CDR3 bases are TGTGCCAGCAACGTACCCTATGGCGGGGGGGCTTACAATGAGCAGTTCTTC. It is translated as CASNVPYGGGAYNEQFF.